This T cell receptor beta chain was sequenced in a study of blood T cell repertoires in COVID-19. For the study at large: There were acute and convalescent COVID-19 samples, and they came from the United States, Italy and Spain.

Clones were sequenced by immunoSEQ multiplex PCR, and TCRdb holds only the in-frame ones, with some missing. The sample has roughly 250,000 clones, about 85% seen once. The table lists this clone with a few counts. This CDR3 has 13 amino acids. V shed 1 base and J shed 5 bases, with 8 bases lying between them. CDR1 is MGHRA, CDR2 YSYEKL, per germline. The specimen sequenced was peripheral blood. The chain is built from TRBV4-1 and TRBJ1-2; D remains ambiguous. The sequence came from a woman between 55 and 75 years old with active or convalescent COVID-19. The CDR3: CASSQGTEYGYTF. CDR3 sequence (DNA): TGCGCCAGCAGCCAAGGGACTGAATATGGCTACACCTTC.